Presented here are 10 T cell receptor beta chains from one specimen sequenced in a study of response to subunit inactivated influenza vaccine. MiXCR, run by TCRdb on the RT-PCR reads, gives a single entry per CDR3 protein. The sample lists 550,000 to 650,000 distinct CDR3 sequences; approximately 12% were seen once. The specimen comprised PBMCs from blood, sampled on the day of vaccination. These receptors all come from a man aged 50-60 years who received an inactivated influenza vaccine.

This clonotype occurred a few times. V and J are TRBV24-1 and TRBJ1-2; perhaps TRBD1 as D (5 bases). Germline V gene data show CDR1 as KGHDR and CDR2 as SFDVKD. This CDR3 comprises 17 residues. V lost 4 bases and J lost 0, with 17 bases in between. CDR3 DNA sequence: TGTGCCACCAGTGACCTCCCGGACATAATTACTAACTATGGCTACACCTTC. Translating it yields CATSDLPDIITNYGYTF.

This clonotype was observed a few times. The rearrangement uses TRBV14 and TRBJ2-4, with 9 bases that match TRBD1. Unmatched junction bases numbered 7, after V lost 4 bases and J lost 0 bases. The CDR3 is 17 residues long. Germline V gene data show CDR1 as SGHDN and CDR2 as FVKESK. Written as DNA, the CDR3 is TGTGCCAGCAGCCCGGACAGGGGCGTCCTAGCCAAAAACATTCAGTACTTC. This encodes CASSPDRGVLAKNIQYF. Full variable domain (outside the CDR3, taken from reference TRBV14 and TRBJ2-4): EAGVTQFPSHSVIEKGQTVTLRCDPISGHDNLYWYRRVMGKEIKFLLHFVKESKQDESGMPNNRFLAERTGGTYSTLKVQPAELEDSGVYFCASSPDRGVLAKNIQYFGAGTRLSVL.

V and J are TRBV9 and TRBJ2-5; TRBD2 matches at 11 bases. In germline, CDR1 is SGDLS, CDR2 YYNGEE. V gave up 0 bases and J gave up 4 bases; unmatched junction bases: 2. The length of the CDR3 is 15 residues. This chain's CDR3 is CASSVALAGGETQYF. The CDR3 bases are TGTGCCAGCAGCGTAGCTCTAGCGGGGGGAGAGACCCAGTACTTC.

This clonotype was seen only a few times. The rearrangement links TRBV12-3 or TRBV12-4 to TRBJ1-4; 12 nucleotides match TRBD1. V lost 5 bases to trimming and J lost 7 bases; unmatched junction nucleotides: 8. The CDR3 sequence is 16 residues long. The CDR3 DNA reads TGTGCCAGCAGTAATACTGGGACAGGGGGCGGTGAAAAACTGTTTTTT. Translation: CASSNTGTGGGEKLFF.

The sample holds a few counts of this clonotype. The V call is TRBV10-2, the J call TRBJ2-6, with 7 bases that match TRBD1. V lost 3 bases to trimming and J lost 0 bases; unmatched junction nucleotides: 5. From germline, CDR1 is WSHSY and CDR2 SAAADI. This CDR3 is built from 17 residues. The CDR3, as DNA: TGCGCCAGCAGTGACGGGACAGTAGTCTCTGGGGCCAACGTCCTGACTTTC. Protein product: CASSDGTVVSGANVLTF.

This clonotype was seen a few times. The V and J genes are TRBV12-3 or TRBV12-4 and TRBJ2-7; D might be TRBD1 (5 bases). V was clipped by 2 bases and J by 2 bases, with 10 bases between them. This CDR3 has 14 amino acids. The CDR3 sequence: CASSLMAGPYEQYF. The CDR3 DNA reads as TGTGCCAGCAGTTTAATGGCAGGGCCCTACGAGCAGTACTTC.

This clonotype has ten or more counts. The chain is built from TRBV5-1 and TRBJ2-3; 11 bases map to TRBD2. Trimming at V came to 5 bases and at J to 2 bases, leaving 7 bases not matched to a gene. Germline V gives CDR1 SGHRS, CDR2 YFSETQ. The CDR3 is 16 amino acids. The CDR3 region is CASRLMGLADTDTQYF. The CDR3 nucleotides read TGCGCCAGCAGACTAATGGGACTAGCGGACACAGATACGCAGTATTTT.

The gene calls are TRBV24-1 and TRBJ2-2; D not resolved. Germline lookup yields CDR1 KGHDR and CDR2 SFDVKD. The V and J ends lost 2 bases and 4 bases respectively, with 13 bases between them. This CDR3 region has 16 residues. The CDR3 here is CATSDSMSPATGELFF. Written as DNA, the CDR3 is TGTGCCACCAGTGATTCGATGTCTCCAGCCACCGGGGAGCTGTTTTTT.

There are a few counts of this clonotype. The genes are TRBV7-9 and TRBJ1-6; perhaps TRBD1 as D (6 bases). Deletions cut 4 bases from V and 8 bases from J, with 15 bases between. The CDR3 length is 15 residues. Germline V gives CDR1 SEHNR, CDR2 FQNEAQ (reference sequence). CDR3 in DNA: TGTGCCAGCAGCTGGGGGGGGCAGAGATATTCACCCCTCCACTTT. This translates into CASSWGGQRYSPLHF.

The chain is built from TRBV28 and TRBJ2-5, with 9 bases identical to TRBD1. The CDR3 covers 20 residues. Trimming removed 2 bases from V and 6 bases from J; junction bases left unmatched: 22. Germline V gene data show CDR1 as MDHEN and CDR2 as SYDVKM. The CDR3 nucleotides are TGTGCCAGCAGTTTAAGGACAGGGGTTAAAAGGGACATTGGGTTCAAGACCCAGTACTTC. The encoded protein is CASSLRTGVKRDIGFKTQYF.